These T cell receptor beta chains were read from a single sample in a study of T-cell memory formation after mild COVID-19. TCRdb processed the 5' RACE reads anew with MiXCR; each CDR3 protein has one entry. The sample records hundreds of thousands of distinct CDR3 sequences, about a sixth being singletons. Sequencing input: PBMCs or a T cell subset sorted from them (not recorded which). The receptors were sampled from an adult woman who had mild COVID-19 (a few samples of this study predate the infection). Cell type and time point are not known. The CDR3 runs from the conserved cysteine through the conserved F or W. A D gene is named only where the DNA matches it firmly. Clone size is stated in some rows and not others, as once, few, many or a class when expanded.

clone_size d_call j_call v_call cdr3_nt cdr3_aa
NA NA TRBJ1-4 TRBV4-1 TGCGCCAGCAGCCGAATCGGGACACAGGCAACTAATGAAAAACTGTTTTTT CASSRIGTQATNEKLFF
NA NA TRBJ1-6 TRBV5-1 TGCGCCAGCAGCAGGGAGATGGGTTCACCCCTCCACTTT CASSREMGSPLHF
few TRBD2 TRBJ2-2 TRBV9 TGTGCCAGCAGCGTAAACGGGAGGGCTATCGGGGAGCTGTTTTTT CASSVNGRAIGELFF
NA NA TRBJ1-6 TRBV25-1 TGTGCCAGCTCCTCGGAGTTGGGTTCACCCCTCCACTTT CASSSELGSPLHF
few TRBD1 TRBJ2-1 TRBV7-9 TGTGCCAGCGGTAGGGCAGGGGGCTACAATGAGCAGTTCTTC CASGRAGGYNEQFF
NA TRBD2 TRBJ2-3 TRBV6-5 TGTGCCAGCAGTCAAGCTAGCGGGAGAACAGATACGCAGTATTTT CASSQASGRTDTQYF
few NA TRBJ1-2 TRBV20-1 TGCAGTGCTAGAGAGTGGGGACATGGCTACACCTTC CSAREWGHGYTF
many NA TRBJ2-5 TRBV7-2 TGCGCCAGCAGCTTGGTCCAAGAGACCCAGTACTTC CASSLVQETQYF
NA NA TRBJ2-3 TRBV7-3 TGTGCCAGCAGCTCAGGTTTTAGCACAGATACGCAGTATTTT CASSSGFSTDTQYF
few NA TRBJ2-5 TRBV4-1 TGCGCCAGCAGCCGGCAACAGGGCGCGGTCCAAGAGACCCAGTACTTC CASSRQQGAVQETQYF
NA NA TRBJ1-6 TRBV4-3 TGCGCCAGCAGCCAAGATGGGGGGTTTGGGAAGTCACCCCTCCACTTT CASSQDGGFGKSPLHF
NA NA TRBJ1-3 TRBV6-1 TGTGCCAGCAGTGAAGCAGTCTCTGGAAACACCATATATTTT CASSEAVSGNTIYF
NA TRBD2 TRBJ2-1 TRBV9 TGTGCCAGCAGCGTTGACGGGGGGACCTACAATGAGCAGTTCTTC CASSVDGGTYNEQFF
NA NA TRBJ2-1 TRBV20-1 TGCAGTGCTAGAGGACTCGCTGAGCAGTTCTTC CSARGLAEQFF
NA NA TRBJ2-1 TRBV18 TGTGCCAGCTCACCCGCAGGGGTGAGTGAGCAGTTCTTC CASSPAGVSEQFF
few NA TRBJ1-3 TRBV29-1 TGCAGCGTTGAAGGGACAGTCTCTGGAAACACCATATATTTT CSVEGTVSGNTIYF
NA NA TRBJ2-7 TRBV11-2 TGTGCCAGCAGCTTAGGGCCGCGGGGGCGCTCCCACGAGCAGTACTTC CASSLGPRGRSHEQYF
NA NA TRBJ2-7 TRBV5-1 TGCGCCAGCAGCTTGGACAGGGCGGTTTCCTACGAGCAGTACTTC CASSLDRAVSYEQYF
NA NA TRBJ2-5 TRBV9 TGTGCCAGCAGCGCTAGTCAGGCAGAGACCCAGTACTTC CASSASQAETQYF
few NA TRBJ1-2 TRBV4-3 TGCGCCAGCAGCCAAGAGGGGACATATCCTGGCTACACCTTC CASSQEGTYPGYTF
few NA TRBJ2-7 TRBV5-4 TGTGCCAGCAGCCCCCAGATCCCCACTACCTCTTACGAGCAGTACTTC CASSPQIPTTSYEQYF
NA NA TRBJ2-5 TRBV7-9 TGTGCCAGCAGCGCCGACAGCGTGGGGCACTTACAAGAGACCCAGTACTTC CASSADSVGHLQETQYF
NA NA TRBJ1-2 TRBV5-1 TGCGCCAGCAGCTTACAGGGCATTAGGGCTGGCTACACCTTC CASSLQGIRAGYTF
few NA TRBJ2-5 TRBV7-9 TGTGCCAGCAGCTTAGCGCCGGCGTGGCAAGAGACCCAGTACTTC CASSLAPAWQETQYF
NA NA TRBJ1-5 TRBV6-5 TGTGCCAGCAGTCCCTACGGGACCGGGAACAATCAGCCCCAGCATTTT CASSPYGTGNNQPQHF
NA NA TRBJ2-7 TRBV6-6 TGTGCCAGCACCGTAATCTTCCTGGGGTTAGGAGCCCAGTCCTACGAGCAGTACTTC CASTVIFLGLGAQSYEQYF
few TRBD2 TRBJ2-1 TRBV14 TGTGCCAGCAGCCAAGTCCAAGCGGGAGGGCCGGCGTTCTTC CASSQVQAGGPAFF
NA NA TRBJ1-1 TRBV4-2 TGTGCCAGCAGCCAAGATTTCACAGTGAACACTGAAGCTTTCTTT CASSQDFTVNTEAFF
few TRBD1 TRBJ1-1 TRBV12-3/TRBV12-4 TGTGCCAGCAGAGGGACAGTCAGAAAGGCTTTCTTT CASRGTVRKAFF
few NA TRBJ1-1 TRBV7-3 TGTGCCAGCAGCTCCGCACCTCCAGGGGCGCACACTGAAGCTTTCTTT CASSSAPPGAHTEAFF
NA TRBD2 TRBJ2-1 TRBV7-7 TGTGCCAGCAGCGCGCCGAATAGGACTAGCGGGGCGGGCAGCCATGAGCAGTTCTTC CASSAPNRTSGAGSHEQFF
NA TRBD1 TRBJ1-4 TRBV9 TGTGCCAGCAGCGTAGGACAGGGCGCAACTAATGAAAAACTGTTTTTT CASSVGQGATNEKLFF
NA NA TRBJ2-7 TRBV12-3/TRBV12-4 TGTGCCAGCAGGCCCGGGACCCAGTACGAGCAGTACTTC CASRPGTQYEQYF
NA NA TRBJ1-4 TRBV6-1 TGTGCCAGTAGGGGTTGGGAGCGTGAAAAACTGTTTTTT CASRGWEREKLFF
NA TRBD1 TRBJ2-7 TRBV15 TGTGCCACCAGCAGAGATCAGGGGGCGGCCTACGAGCAGTACTTC CATSRDQGAAYEQYF
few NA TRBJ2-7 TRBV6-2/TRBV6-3 TGTGCCAGCAGTTACCGGGGTCCGGGCTACGAGCAGTACTTC CASSYRGPGYEQYF
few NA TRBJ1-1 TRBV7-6 TGTGCCAGCAGCTTAGGGTTCGGGGTTTCGACTGAAGCTTTCTTT CASSLGFGVSTEAFF
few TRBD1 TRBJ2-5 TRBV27 TGTGCCAGCAGTTTCAACCGGGACAGGATTTTGGAGACCCAGTACTTC CASSFNRDRILETQYF
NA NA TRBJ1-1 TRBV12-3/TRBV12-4 TGTGCCAGCAGTTACACCTCAGAGGAAGCTTTCTTT CASSYTSEEAFF
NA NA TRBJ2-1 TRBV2 TGTGCCAGCAGCTCAAGGCTTGATTCCTACAATGAGCAGTTCTTC CASSSRLDSYNEQFF
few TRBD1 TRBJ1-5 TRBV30 TGTGCCTGGCCGACACAGATCCACAGGGGCGTCCAGCCCCAGCATTTT CAWPTQIHRGVQPQHF
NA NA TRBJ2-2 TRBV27 TGTGCCAGCAGTTCCCCCTTCCCCGGGGAGCTGTTTTTT CASSSPFPGELFF
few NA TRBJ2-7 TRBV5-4 TGTGCCAGCAGCCCGGTCGGACCTTCCAGCTCCTACGAGCAGTACTTC CASSPVGPSSSYEQYF
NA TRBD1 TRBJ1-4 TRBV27 TGTGCCAGCAGTTGGATCGGACAGGGCTCCGGTGAAAAACTGTTTTTT CASSWIGQGSGEKLFF
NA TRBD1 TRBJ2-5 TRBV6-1 TGTGCCAGCGCTAACAGGGGCCAAGAGACCCAGTACTTC CASANRGQETQYF
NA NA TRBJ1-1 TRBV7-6 TGTGCCAGCAGCTTAGACAACACTGGGACTGAAGCTTTCTTT CASSLDNTGTEAFF
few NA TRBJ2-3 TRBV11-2 TGTGCCAGCAGCTTTATTCGATTGCGATATTCATGGTTCGATACGCAGTATTTT CASSFIRLRYSWFDTQYF
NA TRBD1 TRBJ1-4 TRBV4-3 TGCGCCAGCAGTCCAGGGGGGGCATCGAATGAAAAACTGTTTTTT CASSPGGASNEKLFF
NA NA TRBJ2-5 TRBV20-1 TGCAGTGCCCTCCACCGGGGGCCTAGCGGAGAGACCCAGTACTTC CSALHRGPSGETQYF
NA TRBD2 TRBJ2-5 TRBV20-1 TGCAGTGCTAGCCCTAGCGGGAGGGCCCCAAAAGAGACCCAGTACTTC CSASPSGRAPKETQYF